The 15 T cell receptor beta chains below all came from one sample that was sequenced in a study of blood T cell repertoires in COVID-19. Clones were read by immunoSEQ multiplex PCR, and TCRdb kept only the in-frame ones, dropping some. The table includes about 250,000 clones, 80% to 90% detected once. Sequences were obtained from PBMCs or T cells enriched from blood (not recorded which). The receptors derive from a woman in her 50s who had been exposed to COVID-19.

The rearrangement joins TRBV24-1 to TRBJ2-2; a possible D gene is TRBD2 (5 bases). This CDR3 comprises 14 residues. Germline CDR1 is KGHDR and CDR2 is SFDVKD. V was cut by 9 bases and J by 2 bases, with 12 bases left in between. The CDR3 loop reads CATRGIANTGELFF. The CDR3 DNA sequence: TGTGCCACCCGGGGTATTGCAAACACCGGGGAGCTGTTTTTT.

The V call is TRBV5-6, the J call TRBJ1-2; D gene uncertain. Germline V lookup: CDR1 SGHDT, CDR2 YYEEEE. This CDR3 has 14 amino acids. V lost 0 bases and J 3 bases, leaving 9 bases between the germline ends. CDR3 DNA sequence: TGTGCCAGCAGCTTGGATTGGAGGGACTATGGCTACACCTTC. The encoded protein is CASSLDWRDYGYTF.

The rearrangement links TRBV9 to TRBJ2-3; D ambiguous. The V and J ends lost 0 bases and 0 bases respectively, with 11 bases between them. Germline V gene lookup returns CDR1 SGDLS and CDR2 YYNGEE. The CDR3 runs 16 residues. CDR3 nucleotides: TGTGCCAGCAGCGTAGAACCCAGCGTTAGCACAGATACGCAGTATTTT. It codes for CASSVEPSVSTDTQYF.

The rearrangement links TRBV28 to TRBJ1-2; 11 nucleotides match TRBD1. The CDR3 has 15 amino acids. Germline V gene data show CDR1 as MDHEN and CDR2 as SYDVKM. The J segment lost 7 bases and the V segment lost 4 bases, leaving 8 bases of the junction unmatched. The CDR3: CASSSSGTGGLGYTF. CDR3 sequence (DNA): TGTGCCAGCAGTTCCTCCGGGACAGGGGGACTTGGCTACACCTTC.

V is TRBV7-3 and J is TRBJ2-1; 11 nucleotides line up with TRBD2. Germline V lookup: CDR1 SGHTA, CDR2 FQGTGA. CDR3 length: 15 amino acids. After removal of 4 bases from V and 6 bases from J, the junction contained 5 bases not matched to a gene. CDR3 DNA sequence: TGTGCCAGCAGCTCGACTAGCGGGGCGGGCAATGAGCAGTTCTTC. This translates into CASSSTSGAGNEQFF.

The genes are TRBV9 and TRBJ2-4, with a tentative D call TRBD2 (6 bases). Per the germline V gene, CDR1 is SGDLS and CDR2 is YYNGEE. CDR3 length equals 14 residues. The V end was cut by 4 bases, the J end by 5 bases, with 13 bases between. The chain's CDR3 is CASSPLGRENIQYF. For the CDR3, the DNA is TGTGCCAGCAGCCCCCTCGGGAGAGAAAACATTCAGTACTTC.

This clone showed up just once. V usage is TRBV2 and J usage is TRBJ2-2, with D perhaps matching TRBD2 (5 bases). Trimming shortened V by 6 bases and J by 5 bases, and 13 bases separated the two germline ends. The CDR3 runs to 14 residues. CDR1 is SNHLY and CDR2 is FYNNEI in the germline V gene. CDR3 bases: TGTGCCAGCAGGAAAACTTTAGCGACCGGGGAGCTGTTTTTT. It yields the protein CASRKTLATGELFF. The full variable domain, in which reference TRBV2 and TRBJ2-2 provide the parts outside the CDR3, is EPEVTQTPSHQVTQMGQEVILRCVPISNHLYFYWYRQILGQKVEFLVSFYNNEISEKSEIFDDQFSVERPDGSNFTLKIRSTKLEDSAMYFCASRKTLATGELFFGEGSRLTVL.

The V call is TRBV5-6, the J call TRBJ2-3, with D tentatively TRBD1 (6 bases). This CDR3 contains 15 residues. V was pared by 6 bases and J by 3 bases, with 17 bases between. The germline gives CDR1 SGHDT, CDR2 YYEEEE. The CDR3 is CASIPGVRGTDTQYF. The CDR3 region has the DNA TGTGCCAGCATTCCCGGGGTAAGGGGGACAGATACGCAGTATTTT.

This clone was detected a few times. V gene TRBV10-2 combines with J gene TRBJ1-2; D is unresolved. Trimming took 2 bases from V and 5 from J, leaving 6 bases between them. CDR3 length: 12 amino acids. Germline V lookup: CDR1 WSHSY, CDR2 SAAADI. The CDR3 bases are TGCGCCAGCAGTGAGGCGGCTTATGGCTACACCTTC. Amino acid sequence: CASSEAAYGYTF.

The CDR3 region has the DNA TGCGCCAGCAGCTTCGGGACAGGGAACACTGAAGCTTTCTTT. Translating it yields CASSFGTGNTEAFF. The rearrangement links TRBV5-1 to TRBJ1-1; 8 nucleotides align to TRBD1. This CDR3 is built from 14 residues. After removal of 2 bases from V and 1 base from J, the junction contained 1 base not matched to a gene. Germline V CDR1 and CDR2: SGHRS, YFSETQ.

This chain uses TRBV13 with TRBJ2-5; 8 nucleotides agree with TRBD2. This CDR3 region has 16 residues. J lost 2 bases, V lost 5 bases, and 10 bases had no gene match. Germline lookup yields CDR1 PRHDT and CDR2 FYEKMQ (reference sequence). DNA of the CDR3: TGTGCCAGCAGCGGTCGCGGGCGGGGGGTTCAAGAGACCCAGTACTTC. Encoded protein: CASSGRGRGVQETQYF.

The chain recombines TRBV28 with TRBJ1-2, with a tentative D call TRBD1 (5 bases). The CDR3 has 14 amino acids. Germline V gene sequence: CDR1 MDHEN, CDR2 SYDVKM. With 1 base removed from V and 4 bases from J, the gap between germline ends came to 10 bases. The CDR3 coding sequence is TGTGCCAGCAGTTTATATGACAGCAGCTATGGCTACACCTTC. This codes for CASSLYDSSYGYTF.

CDR3 in amino acids: CASRDGTDYGYTF. The DNA of the CDR3 is TGTGCCAGCAGGGATGGGACAGACTATGGCTACACCTTC. This sequence joins TRBV7-9 and TRBJ1-2, with 7 bases identical to TRBD1. V trimming: 6 bases; J trimming: 3 bases; junction bases outside the gene matches: 4. This CDR3 is built from 13 residues. Germline V gives CDR1 SEHNR, CDR2 FQNEAQ (reference sequence).

The V call is TRBV23-1, the J call TRBJ1-1, with no clear D. TRBV23-1 qualifies as an ORF whose function is uncertain. Trimming stripped 2 bases from V and 0 bases from J, with 19 bases between. The CDR3 covers 18 residues. The CDR3 nucleotides read TGCGCCAGCAGTCAACTTTGCGGATCCCCCTGGATGAACACTGAAGCTTTCTTT. Translating it yields CASSQLCGSPWMNTEAFF.

V gene TRBV5-4 combines with J gene TRBJ1-2; 10 nucleotides match TRBD1. V dropped 4 bases and J dropped 4; count of bases not matched to a gene: 10. There are 16 residues in the CDR3. CDR1 and CDR2 (germline): SGHNT, YYREEE (reference sequence). This CDR3 is CASSLWTGGTGYGYTF. In DNA, the CDR3 is TGTGCCAGCAGCCTATGGACAGGGGGTACGGGCTATGGCTACACCTTC.